This passage covers 10 T cell receptor beta chains from one sample sequenced in a study of cytomegalovirus exposure and HLA in healthy donors. PCR amplification relied on 60 Vbeta primers (plus 13 Jbeta primers). Assay used: immunoSEQ multiplex PCR; TCRdb lists only in-frame clones, some missing. The sample shows over 100,000 clones, around four fifths of them seen only once. Sequenced material: PBMCs. These receptors all stem from a woman aged 40-49 years in good health and CMV-seronegative.

The chain couples TRBV6-1 to TRBJ2-7; 9 nucleotides match TRBD1. V lost 3 bases, J lost 2 bases, and 5 bases stayed unmatched. This CDR3 spans 15 amino acids. Germline V lookup: CDR1 MNHNS, CDR2 SASEGT. CDR3 sequence reads: CASSDRDRAPYEQYF. For the CDR3, the DNA is TGTGCCAGCAGTGACCGGGACAGGGCCCCCTACGAGCAGTACTTC.

The rearrangement uses TRBV7-3 and TRBJ2-1, with D unresolved. The V and J ends lost 3 bases and 0 bases respectively, with 6 bases between them. The CDR3 loop spans 14 amino acids. Germline CDR1 is SGHTA and CDR2 is FQGTGA. CDR3 protein: CASSFRGSYNEQFF. The CDR3 DNA reads as TGTGCCAGCAGCTTCAGAGGCTCCTACAATGAGCAGTTCTTC.

The chain is built from TRBV4-1 and TRBJ2-7; 13 nucleotides match TRBD2. Per the germline V gene, CDR1 is MGHRA and CDR2 is YSYEKL. V lost 4 bases, J lost 0 bases, and 9 bases stayed unmatched. The CDR3 spans 18 residues. In nucleotides, the CDR3 is TGCGCCAGCAGCCCGGGACTAGCGGGAAAGGGTATCTCCTACGAGCAGTACTTC. Translated, it gives CASSPGLAGKGISYEQYF.

This chain uses TRBV6-1 with TRBJ2-3; perhaps TRBD2 as D (6 bases). Trimming cost V 10 bases and J 4 bases, with 18 bases left between them. The CDR3 consists of 14 residues. Germline CDR1 MNHNS, CDR2 SASEGT. The CDR3 reads CATTSYAPSDTQYF. CDR3 in DNA: TGTGCCACCACTAGCTATGCGCCTTCAGATACGCAGTATTTT.

V usage is TRBV5-1 and J usage is TRBJ2-1; 13 nucleotides agree with TRBD2. In germline, CDR1 is SGHRS, CDR2 YFSETQ. V lost 4 bases, J lost 0 bases, and 7 bases stayed unmatched. CDR3 length: 18 residues. CDR3 loop: CASSLPGLAGNSYNEQFF. In DNA form, the CDR3 reads TGCGCCAGCAGCCTACCGGGACTAGCGGGAAACTCCTACAATGAGCAGTTCTTC.

The chain carries TRBV28 and TRBJ2-7; D is unresolved. Germline loops: CDR1 MDHEN, CDR2 SYDVKM. The V gene lost 3 bases and the J gene lost 5 bases, with 11 bases spanning the gap. CDR3 length equals 13 residues. Here the CDR3 DNA reads TGTGCCAGCAGTTTTTACTCTTCGGACGAGCAGTACTTC. It translates to CASSFYSSDEQYF.

This sequence joins TRBV7-2 and TRBJ2-1; TRBD1 matches 7 bases. Germline V CDR1 and CDR2: SGHTA, FQGNSA. There are 14 residues in the CDR3. V was clipped by 5 bases and J by 9 bases; unmatched bases: 10. The CDR3 sequence is CASSPGLGQAEQFF. The CDR3 bases are TGTGCCAGCAGCCCTGGGTTAGGACAGGCTGAGCAGTTCTTC.

V and J are TRBV28 and TRBJ2-1; 9 bases are a match to TRBD2. The V and J ends lost 5 bases and 9 bases, in that order; junction bases with no gene match: 11. Germline CDR1 is MDHEN and CDR2 is SYDVKM. CDR3 length: 15 amino acids. CDR3 nucleotide sequence: TGTGCCAGCAGTCAGATGGCTAGCGGGGTTCTTGAGCAGTTCTTC. This translates into CASSQMASGVLEQFF.

V gene TRBV7-8 combines with J gene TRBJ2-2; 7 positions match TRBD2. V gave up 5 bases and J gave up 0 bases; unmatched junction bases: 6. CDR1 is SGHVS, CDR2 FQNEAQ, per germline. The CDR3 runs to 16 residues. CDR3 in amino acids: CASSQRSGTNTGELFF. For the CDR3, the DNA is TGTGCCAGCAGCCAAAGAAGCGGGACGAACACCGGGGAGCTGTTTTTT.

The genes are TRBV7-9 and TRBJ2-3; maybe TRBD2 (6 bases). This CDR3 is 15 amino acids long. CDR1 and CDR2 from the germline V gene are SEHNR and FQNEAQ (reference sequence). V was trimmed by 3 bases and J by 4 bases, leaving 14 bases between them. CDR3 coding DNA: TGTGCCAGCAGCTTGGCGGGGACCCCCGCAGATACGCAGTATTTT. Amino acids: CASSLAGTPADTQYF.